This is a list of T cell receptor beta chains from one sample in a study of control samples from healthy donors and cancer patients. Sequencing used immunoSEQ multiplex PCR; TCRdb keeps in-frame clones, though not all of them. The data contain about 140,000 clones, around nine tenths of them seen just once; the ten biggest clones take up roughly 10%. Sequencing was carried out using blood. All receptors derive from a woman aged 25 to 39 in good health. CDR3s include the opening cysteine and the closing phenylalanine or tryptophan. The D gene is left open where the match is weak. A clone size is listed for some rows: how often the clone was seen (once, few, many), or a class if it is expanded.

>TRBJ2-7|TRBV6-5|TRBD1|.
TGTGCCAGCACCGGGACAGGGGTCGAGCAGTACTTC
CASTGTGVEQYF
>TRBJ1-5|TRBV10-3|.|.
TGTGCCACCCGAACGGCAGTAGACAATCAGCCCCAGCATTTT
CATRTAVDNQPQHF
>TRBJ1-5|TRBV6-2/TRBV6-3|.|few
TGTGCCAGCAGTTACTCAGGGGGCAATCAGCCCCAGCATTTT
CASSYSGGNQPQHF
>TRBJ2-1|TRBV20-1|.|.
TGCAGTGCTAGTACTAGTGCCGACCCCTACAATGAGCAGTTCTTC
CSASTSADPYNEQFF
>TRBJ2-7|TRBV6-5|.|.
TGTGCCAGCAGTTCGTACGGGACCTACGAGCAGTACTTC
CASSSYGTYEQYF
>TRBJ2-1|TRBV15|TRBD1|.
TGTGCCACCAGCCGGGACAGGGGCTCCTACAATGAGCAGTTCTTC
CATSRDRGSYNEQFF
>TRBJ1-6|TRBV6-2/TRBV6-3|TRBD1|few
TGTGCCAGCAGTGATCGACAGGGTGATAATTCACCCCTCCACTTT
CASSDRQGDNSPLHF
>TRBJ1-4|TRBV9|TRBD1|.
TGTGCCAGCAGCGTAGGGGGCAGGGGGCGAGATGAAAAACTGTTTTTT
CASSVGGRGRDEKLFF
>TRBJ2-5|TRBV6-1|.|.
TGTGCCAGCAGTGAAGCCGCCAGGGGCCGGGAGACCCAGTACTTC
CASSEAARGRETQYF
>TRBJ2-7|TRBV5-1|.|.
TGCGCCAGCAGCTCACGAGGACGACAGGCCACCTACGAGCAGTACTTC
CASSSRGRQATYEQYF
>TRBJ2-1|TRBV9|TRBD2|.
TGTGCCAGCAGCAACTCCGGGACTATGAACAATGAGCAGTTCTTC
CASSNSGTMNNEQFF
>TRBJ1-6|TRBV25-1|TRBD1|.
TGTGCCAGCAGTGAGCGAGGACAGGGGTCTTCACCCCTCCACTTT
CASSERGQGSSPLHF
>TRBJ1-3|TRBV2|TRBD1|once
TGTGCCAGCAGTGAAGGGACAGGTCTTGACACCATATATTTT
CASSEGTGLDTIYF
>TRBJ1-6|TRBV5-4|TRBD1|.
TGTGCCAGCAGCTCCGGACAGGGGCGTTCCGGGTCACCCCTCCACTTT
CASSSGQGRSGSPLHF
>TRBJ2-5|TRBV9|.|.
TGTGCCAGCAGCGTAGCTACAGGGCGAGGAGAGACCCAGTACTTC
CASSVATGRGETQYF